This T cell receptor beta chain was profiled in a study of Graves' ophthalmopathy and Graves' hyperthyroidism. Study at large: No ophthalmopathy within 18 months of follow-up signified stable hyperthyroidism.

Trimming cost V 5 bases and J 0 bases, with 17 bases left between them. CDR1 and CDR2 (germline): SEHNR, FQNEAQ (reference sequence). The CDR3 is 16 residues long. Amplified TCR beta CDR3 regions were obtained using RNA transcripts as template. HTBI primers primed a first-round RT-PCR, and a second-round multiplex PCR followed. TCRdb itself ran the multiplex PCR reads through MiXCR, one entry per CDR3 protein. This sample has about 1.1 million distinct CDR3 sequences, with about 36% found just once. This clonotype was picked up many times. This sequence joins TRBV7-9 and TRBJ2-7, with D tentatively TRBD1 or TRBD2 (6 bases each). This clonotype was obtained from an adult man with Graves' hyperthyroidism. The sample was peripheral blood or thyroid tissue (not recorded which). The CDR3 here is CASSVTGRGSSYEQYF. In DNA form, the CDR3 reads TGTGCCAGCAGCGTAACAGGGCGGGGAAGCTCCTACGAGCAGTACTTC.